This TCR beta chain was sequenced in a study of blood T cell repertoires in COVID-19. Study summary: Acute and convalescent COVID-19 samples came from the United States, Italy and Spain. The cDNA or gDNA used as material had been derived from T cells, B-cell-depleted T cells, or PBMCs.

Germline V gene lookup returns CDR1 SSHAT and CDR2 FNYEAQ (reference sequence). This CDR3 is 15 amino acids long. Authors' data handling: For nucleated cells, counts were estimated from reference gene primer amplification. Libraries were prepared by immunoSEQ multiplex PCR; TCRdb keeps only in-frame clonotypes and omits some of them. V and J calls and clone size are given by that table; D and trimming were obtained from the DNA. There are approximately 150,000 clones in the sample; around 86% occur only once, and around 3.5% lies in the top ten. Concerning this clone: A junction end diverges from the germline sequence, so it may reflect a read error.

This TCR was recovered from a man in his 70s with acute or convalescent COVID-19. The chain joins TRBV7-7 to TRBJ2-5; 8 bases fit TRBD2. Sequencing was done on a sample of peripheral blood. The DNA of the CDR3 is TGTGCTAGCAGCCTGGAGAGCGGGAGTGGAGAGACCCAGTACTTC. Its protein is CASSLESGSGETQYF.